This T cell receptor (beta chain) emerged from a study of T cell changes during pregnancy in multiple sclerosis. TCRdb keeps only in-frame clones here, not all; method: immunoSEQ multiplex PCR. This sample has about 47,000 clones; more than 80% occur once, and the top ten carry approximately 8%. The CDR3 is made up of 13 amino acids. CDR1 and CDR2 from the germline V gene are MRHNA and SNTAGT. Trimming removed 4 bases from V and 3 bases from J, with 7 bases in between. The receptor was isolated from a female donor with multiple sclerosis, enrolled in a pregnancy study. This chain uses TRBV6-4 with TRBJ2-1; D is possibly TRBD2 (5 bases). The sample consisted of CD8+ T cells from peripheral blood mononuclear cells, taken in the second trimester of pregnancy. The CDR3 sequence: CASSVAGYNEQFF. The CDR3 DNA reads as TGTGCCAGCAGTGTTGCGGGCTACAATGAGCAGTTCTTC.